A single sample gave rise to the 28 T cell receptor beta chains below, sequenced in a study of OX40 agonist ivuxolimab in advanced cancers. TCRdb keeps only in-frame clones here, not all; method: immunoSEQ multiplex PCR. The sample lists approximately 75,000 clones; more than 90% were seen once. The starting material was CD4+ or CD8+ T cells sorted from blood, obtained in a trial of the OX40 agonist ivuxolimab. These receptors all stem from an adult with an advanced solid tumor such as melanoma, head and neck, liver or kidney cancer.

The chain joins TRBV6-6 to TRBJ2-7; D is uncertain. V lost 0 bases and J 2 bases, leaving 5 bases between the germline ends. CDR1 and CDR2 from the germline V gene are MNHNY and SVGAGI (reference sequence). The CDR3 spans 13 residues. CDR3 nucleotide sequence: TGTGCCAGCAGTTACTCGACACCCTACGAGCAGTACTTC. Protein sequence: CASSYSTPYEQYF.

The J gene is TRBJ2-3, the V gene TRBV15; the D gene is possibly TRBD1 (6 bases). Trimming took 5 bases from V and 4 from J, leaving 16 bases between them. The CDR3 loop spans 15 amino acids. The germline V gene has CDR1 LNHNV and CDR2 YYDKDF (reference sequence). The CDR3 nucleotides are TGTGCCACCAGCGCCATGGACAGAGGGTCAGATACGCAGTATTTT. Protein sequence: CATSAMDRGSDTQYF.

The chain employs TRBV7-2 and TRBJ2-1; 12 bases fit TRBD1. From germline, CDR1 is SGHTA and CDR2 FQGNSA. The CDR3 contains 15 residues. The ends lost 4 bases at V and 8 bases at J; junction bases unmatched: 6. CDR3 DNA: TGTGCCAGCAGCTGGGGACAGGGGGCTGGGTATGAGCAGTTCTTC. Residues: CASSWGQGAGYEQFF.

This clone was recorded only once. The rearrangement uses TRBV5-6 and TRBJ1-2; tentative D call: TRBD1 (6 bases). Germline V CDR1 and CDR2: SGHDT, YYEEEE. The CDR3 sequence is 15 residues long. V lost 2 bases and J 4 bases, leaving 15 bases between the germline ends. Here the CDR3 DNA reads TGTGCCAGCAGCTTTGGGGCTAGAGGGGGCTATGGCTACACCTTC. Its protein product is CASSFGARGGYGYTF.

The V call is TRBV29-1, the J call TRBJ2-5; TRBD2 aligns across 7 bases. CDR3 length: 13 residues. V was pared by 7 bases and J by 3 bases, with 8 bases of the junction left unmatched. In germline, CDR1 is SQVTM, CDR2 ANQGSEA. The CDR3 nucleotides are TGCAGCGCCTCCGGGACTAACGAAGAGACCCAGTACTTC. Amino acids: CSASGTNEETQYF. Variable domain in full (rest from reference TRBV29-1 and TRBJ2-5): SAVISQKPSRDICQRGTSLTIQCQVDSQVTMMFWYRQQPGQSLTLIATANQGSEATYESGFVIDKFPISRPNLTFSTLTVSNMSPEDSSIYLCSASGTNEETQYFGPGTRLLVL.

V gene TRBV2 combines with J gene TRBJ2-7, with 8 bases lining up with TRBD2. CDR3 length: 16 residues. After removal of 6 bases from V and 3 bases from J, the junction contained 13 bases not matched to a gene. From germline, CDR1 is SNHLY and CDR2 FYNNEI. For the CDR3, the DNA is TGTGCCAGCAGCCGGGATAGCGGGGTCTCCGTCTACGAGCAGTACTTC. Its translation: CASSRDSGVSVYEQYF.

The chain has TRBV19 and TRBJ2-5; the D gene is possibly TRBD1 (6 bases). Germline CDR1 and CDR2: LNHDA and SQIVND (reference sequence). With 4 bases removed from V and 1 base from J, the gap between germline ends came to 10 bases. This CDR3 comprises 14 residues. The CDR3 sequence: CASSTSGAQETQYF. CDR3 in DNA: TGTGCCAGTAGTACCTCAGGGGCCCAAGAGACCCAGTACTTC.

The CDR3: CASSLGTSGGKTQYF. In DNA, the CDR3 is TGTGCCAGCAGTTTAGGGACTAGCGGGGGGAAGACCCAGTACTTC. This chain connects TRBV28 to TRBJ2-5, with 15 bases lining up with TRBD2. CDR1 MDHEN and CDR2 SYDVKM come from the germline V gene. The V gene end was trimmed by 2 bases and the J gene end by 6 bases; junction bases not matched to a gene: 1. This CDR3 contains 15 residues.

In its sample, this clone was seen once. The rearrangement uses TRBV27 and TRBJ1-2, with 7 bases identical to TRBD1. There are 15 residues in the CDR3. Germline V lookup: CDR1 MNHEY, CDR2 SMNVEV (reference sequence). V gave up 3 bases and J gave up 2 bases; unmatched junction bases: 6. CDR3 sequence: CASSFNPGQNYGYTF. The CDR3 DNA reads TGTGCCAGCAGTTTTAACCCGGGACAGAACTATGGCTACACCTTC.

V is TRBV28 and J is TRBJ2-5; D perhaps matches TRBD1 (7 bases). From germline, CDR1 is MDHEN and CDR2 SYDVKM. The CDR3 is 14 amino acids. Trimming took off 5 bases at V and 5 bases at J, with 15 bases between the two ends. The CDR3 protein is CASSLTGDWETQYF. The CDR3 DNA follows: TGTGCCAGCAGTCTAACAGGGGACTGGGAGACCCAGTACTTC.

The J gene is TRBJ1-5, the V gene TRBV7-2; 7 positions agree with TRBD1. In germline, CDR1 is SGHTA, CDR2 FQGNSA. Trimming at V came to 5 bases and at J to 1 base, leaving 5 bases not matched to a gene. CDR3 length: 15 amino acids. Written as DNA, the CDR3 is TGTGCCAGCAGCCCGCAGGGACAGAGCAATCAGCCCCAGCATTTT. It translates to CASSPQGQSNQPQHF. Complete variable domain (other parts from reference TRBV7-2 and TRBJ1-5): GAGVSQSPSNKVTEKGKDVELRCDPISGHTALYWYRQSLGQGLEFLIYFQGNSAPDKSGLPSDRFSAERTGGSVSTLTIQRTQQEDSAVYLCASSPQGQSNQPQHFGDGTRLSIL.

CDR3 bases: TGCGCCAGCAGTGCTCTAGCGGGTGAGCAGTTCTTC. The encoded protein is CASSALAGEQFF. The V and J genes are TRBV10-2 and TRBJ2-1; 8 nucleotides agree with TRBD2. The junction had 2 bases not matched to a gene; V was cut back by 4 bases and J by 9 bases. Germline CDR1 is WSHSY and CDR2 is SAAADI. The CDR3 extends over 12 amino acids.

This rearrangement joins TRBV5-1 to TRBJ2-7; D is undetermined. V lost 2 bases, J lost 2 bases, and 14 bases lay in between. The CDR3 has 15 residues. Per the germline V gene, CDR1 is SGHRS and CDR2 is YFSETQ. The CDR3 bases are TGCGCCAGCAGCTTCGCCCCGGACGGAACCTACGAGCAGTACTTC. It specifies CASSFAPDGTYEQYF. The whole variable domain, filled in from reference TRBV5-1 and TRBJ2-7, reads KAGVTQTPRYLIKTRGQQVTLSCSPISGHRSVSWYQQTPGQGLQFLFEYFSETQRNKGNFPGRFSGRQFSNSRSEMNVSTLELGDSALYLCASSFAPDGTYEQYFGPGTRLTVT.

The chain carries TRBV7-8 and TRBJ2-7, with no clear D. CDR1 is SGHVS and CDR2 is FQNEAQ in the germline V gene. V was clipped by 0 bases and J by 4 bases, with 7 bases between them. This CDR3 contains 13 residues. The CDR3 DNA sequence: TGTGCCAGCAGCTTAGCAGGGTTTTACGAGCAGTACTTC. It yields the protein CASSLAGFYEQYF.

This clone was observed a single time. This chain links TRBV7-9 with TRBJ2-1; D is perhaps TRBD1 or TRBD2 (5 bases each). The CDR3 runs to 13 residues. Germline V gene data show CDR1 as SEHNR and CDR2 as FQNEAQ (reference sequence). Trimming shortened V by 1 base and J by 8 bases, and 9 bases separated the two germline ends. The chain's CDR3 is CASSLVMGDEQFF. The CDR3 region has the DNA TGTGCCAGCAGCTTAGTTATGGGGGATGAGCAGTTCTTC.

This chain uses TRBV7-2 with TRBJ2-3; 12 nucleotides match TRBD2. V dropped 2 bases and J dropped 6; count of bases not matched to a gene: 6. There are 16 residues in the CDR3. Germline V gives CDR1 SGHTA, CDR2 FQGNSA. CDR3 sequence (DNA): TGTGCCAGCAGCTTAAAGGCTAGCGGGGGGGCTGATACGCAGTATTTT. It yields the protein CASSLKASGGADTQYF.

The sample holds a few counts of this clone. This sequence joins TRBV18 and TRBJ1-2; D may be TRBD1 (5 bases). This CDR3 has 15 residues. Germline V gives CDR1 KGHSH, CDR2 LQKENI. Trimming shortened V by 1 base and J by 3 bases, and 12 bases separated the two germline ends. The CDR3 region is CASSPRGGEDYGYTF. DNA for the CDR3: TGTGCCAGCTCACCACGGGGGGGAGAGGACTATGGCTACACCTTC.

CDR3 residues: CASSQEIYIEQFF. Here the CDR3 DNA reads TGCGCCAGCAGCCAAGAAATTTATATTGAGCAGTTCTTC. The chain employs TRBV4-3 and TRBJ2-1; unclear D gene. Trimming stripped 0 bases from V and 9 bases from J, with 9 bases between. Looked up from germline, CDR1 is LGHNA and CDR2 is YSLEER. The CDR3 spans 13 residues.

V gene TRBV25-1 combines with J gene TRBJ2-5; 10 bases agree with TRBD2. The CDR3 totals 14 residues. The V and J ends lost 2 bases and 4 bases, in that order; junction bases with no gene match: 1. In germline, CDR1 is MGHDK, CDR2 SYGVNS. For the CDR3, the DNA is TGTGCCAGCAGTGAAAGACTAGCGGGAGAGACCCAGTACTTC. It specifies CASSERLAGETQYF.

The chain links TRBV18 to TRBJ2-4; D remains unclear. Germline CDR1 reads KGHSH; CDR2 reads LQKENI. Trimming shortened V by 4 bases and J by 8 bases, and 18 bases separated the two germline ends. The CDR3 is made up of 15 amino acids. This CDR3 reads CASSQYSGLKDIQYF. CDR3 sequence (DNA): TGTGCCAGCTCACAATACTCCGGGCTAAAAGACATTCAGTACTTC.

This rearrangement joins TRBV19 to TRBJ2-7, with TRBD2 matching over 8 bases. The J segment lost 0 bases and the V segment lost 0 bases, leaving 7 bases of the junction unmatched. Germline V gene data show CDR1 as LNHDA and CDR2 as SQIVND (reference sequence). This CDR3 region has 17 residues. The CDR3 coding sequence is TGTGCCAGTAGTATAGATTCGGGGGGGCCCGGCTCCTACGAGCAGTACTTC. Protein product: CASSIDSGGPGSYEQYF.

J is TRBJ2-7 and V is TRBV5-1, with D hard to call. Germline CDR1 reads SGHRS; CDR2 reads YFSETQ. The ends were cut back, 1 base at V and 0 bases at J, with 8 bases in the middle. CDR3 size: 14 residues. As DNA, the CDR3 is TGCGCCAGCAGCTTGACAGTCAGCTCCTACGAGCAGTACTTC. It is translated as CASSLTVSSYEQYF. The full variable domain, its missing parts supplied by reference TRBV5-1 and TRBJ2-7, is KAGVTQTPRYLIKTRGQQVTLSCSPISGHRSVSWYQQTPGQGLQFLFEYFSETQRNKGNFPGRFSGRQFSNSRSEMNVSTLELGDSALYLCASSLTVSSYEQYFGPGTRLTVT.

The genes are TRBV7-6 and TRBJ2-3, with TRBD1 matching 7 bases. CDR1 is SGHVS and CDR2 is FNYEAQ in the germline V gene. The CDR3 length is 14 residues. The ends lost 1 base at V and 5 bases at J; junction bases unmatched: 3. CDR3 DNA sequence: TGTGCCAGCAGCTTAGGAGGGGGCGGAGATACGCAGTATTTT. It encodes CASSLGGGGDTQYF.

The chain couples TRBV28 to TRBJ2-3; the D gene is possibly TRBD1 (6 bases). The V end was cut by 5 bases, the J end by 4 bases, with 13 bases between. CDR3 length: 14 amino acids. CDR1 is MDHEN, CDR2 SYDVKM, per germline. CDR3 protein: CASSPGDRPDTQYF. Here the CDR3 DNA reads TGTGCCAGCAGTCCAGGGGACCGTCCAGATACGCAGTATTTT.

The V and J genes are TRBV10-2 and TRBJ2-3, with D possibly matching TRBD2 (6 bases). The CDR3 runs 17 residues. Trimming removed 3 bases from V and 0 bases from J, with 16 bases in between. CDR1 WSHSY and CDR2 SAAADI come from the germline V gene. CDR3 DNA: TGCGCCAGCAGTGAACCCGGGGGTAGTAAAAGCACAGATACGCAGTATTTT. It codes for CASSEPGGSKSTDTQYF.

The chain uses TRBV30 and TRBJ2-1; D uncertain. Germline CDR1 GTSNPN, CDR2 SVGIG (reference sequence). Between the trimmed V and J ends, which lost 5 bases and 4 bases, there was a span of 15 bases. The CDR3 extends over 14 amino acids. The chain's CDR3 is CAWGSYGSYNEQFF. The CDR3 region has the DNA TGTGCCTGGGGAAGCTACGGATCTTACAATGAGCAGTTCTTC.

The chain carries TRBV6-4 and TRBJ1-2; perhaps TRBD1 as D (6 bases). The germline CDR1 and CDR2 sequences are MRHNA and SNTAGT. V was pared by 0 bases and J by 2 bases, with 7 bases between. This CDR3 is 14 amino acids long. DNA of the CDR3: TGTGCCAGCAGTGACTCGACAGGAAACTATGGCTACACCTTC. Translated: CASSDSTGNYGYTF.

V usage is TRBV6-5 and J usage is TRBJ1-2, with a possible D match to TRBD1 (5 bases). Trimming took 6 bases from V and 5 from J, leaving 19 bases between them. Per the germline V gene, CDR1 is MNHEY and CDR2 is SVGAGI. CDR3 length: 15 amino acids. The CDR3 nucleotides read TGTGCCAGCAGGTCCGGGGGGGAGACGGGATATGGCTACACCTTC. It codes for CASRSGGETGYGYTF.